Sequencing of this T cell receptor beta chain was carried out in a study of STAT5B mutations in CD4+ large granular lymphocyte leukemia. This clone was seen a handful of times. Its antigen is still unknown. There are 14 residues in the CDR3. V was pared by 4 bases and J by 5 bases, with 9 bases of the junction left unmatched. Germline CDR1 SGHRS, CDR2 YFSETQ. Authors' methods: Lowest detectable productive clonotype frequency was 2.59 x 10-5. TCRdb keeps only in-frame clones here, not all; method: immunoSEQ multiplex PCR. V, J and clone size are those of that table, while D and trimming were read from the DNA. The sample yields around 21,000 clones, 75% seen once. Study-wide points: 8/27 top patient clones versus 2/35 control clones were TRBV06-family.

This TCR was recovered from a human donor in good health. The sequenced sample consisted of CD4+ T cells from blood buffy coats. J is TRBJ2-7 and V is TRBV5-1; 7 bases line up with TRBD1. The CDR3 DNA reads as TGCGCCAGCAGCCTCGGACAGGAGTATCACGAGCAGTACTTC. This translates into CASSLGQEYHEQYF.